The next 31 T cell receptor beta chains were all read from a single sample in a study of blood T cell repertoires in COVID-19. The table came from immunoSEQ multiplex PCR; TCRdb's copy has only in-frame clones and leaves some out. Among more than 200,000 clones listed, approximately 83% were seen once. The sample comprised peripheral blood. The receptors stem from a man aged 40-49 years with acute or convalescent COVID-19.

The V gene is TRBV4-2, the J gene TRBJ2-2; TRBD1 agrees at 12 bases. CDR3 length: 19 residues. With 0 bases clipped from V and 1 base from J, the junction kept 6 bases outside the gene matches. In germline, CDR1 is LGHNA, CDR2 YNFKEQ. The CDR3 DNA follows: TGTGCCAGCAGCCAAGATGGGACAGGGGGCGCCGGGAACACCGGGGAGCTGTTTTTT. It specifies CASSQDGTGGAGNTGELFF.

This sequence joins TRBV2 and TRBJ1-1; perhaps TRBD1 as D (5 bases). The CDR3 runs to 14 residues. Germline V lookup: CDR1 SNHLY, CDR2 FYNNEI. Trimming took off 5 bases at V and 1 base at J, with 11 bases between the two ends. CDR3 loop: CASSKGTANTEAFF. The CDR3 nucleotides read TGTGCCAGCAGTAAAGGGACTGCGAACACTGAAGCTTTCTTT.

The chain is built from TRBV6-5 and TRBJ1-1; 8 nucleotides match TRBD1. The length of the CDR3 is 13 residues. The V segment lost 10 bases and the J segment 4 bases; nucleotides outside the gene matches: 8. CDR1 is MNHEY, CDR2 SVGAGI, per germline. The CDR3 DNA sequence: TGTGCCACCCCAGGGGGCTGGGGCACTGAAGCTTTCTTT. Translated: CATPGGWGTEAFF.

The chain recombines TRBV4-3 with TRBJ2-7; perhaps TRBD2 as D (5 bases). Germline V lookup: CDR1 LGHNA, CDR2 YSLEER. V was shortened by 4 bases and J by 2 bases, with 15 bases between the two germline ends. CDR3 length: 15 amino acids. CDR3 sequence (DNA): TGCGCCAGCAGCCCCGGTGAGCTCGGGACCTACGAGCAGTACTTC. The encoded protein is CASSPGELGTYEQYF.

The V call is TRBV30, the J call TRBJ1-1, with a weak D call TRBD1 (5 bases). This CDR3 is built from 13 residues. Germline CDR1 GTSNPN, CDR2 SVGIG (reference sequence). Between the trimmed V and J ends, which lost 0 bases and 3 bases, there was a span of 8 bases. This CDR3 reads CAWSVARDTEAFF. The CDR3 coding sequence is TGTGCCTGGAGTGTAGCCAGGGACACTGAAGCTTTCTTT. Combining the CDR3 with reference TRBV30 and TRBJ1-1 gives the whole variable domain SQTIHQWPATLVQPVGSPLSLECTVEGTSNPNLYWYRQAAGRGLQLLFYSVGIGQISSEVPQNLSASRPQDRQFILSSKKLLLSDSGFYLCAWSVARDTEAFFGQGTRLTVV.

This clone was observed a single time. The chain employs TRBV6-5 and TRBJ2-7, with 10 positions matching TRBD2. Looked up from germline, CDR1 is MNHEY and CDR2 is SVGAGI. The CDR3 totals 14 residues. V dropped 5 bases and J dropped 4; count of bases not matched to a gene: 5. The CDR3 is CASSPSGRRYEQYF. The CDR3 nucleotides read TGTGCCAGCAGTCCTAGCGGGAGACGATACGAGCAGTACTTC.

The J gene is TRBJ1-5, the V gene TRBV7-8, with a tentative D call TRBD1 (6 bases). Per germline, CDR1 SGHVS and CDR2 FQNEAQ. This CDR3 region has 15 residues. V lost 4 bases to trimming and J lost 7 bases, with 17 bases between them. The CDR3 sequence: CASSSLQGIGQPQHF. CDR3 sequence (DNA): TGTGCCAGCAGCTCGTTACAGGGAATCGGACAGCCCCAGCATTTT.

This clone showed up just once. The gene calls are TRBV9 and TRBJ1-2, with no clear D. This CDR3 has 15 amino acids. Germline CDR1 SGDLS, CDR2 YYNGEE. Trimming took 2 bases from V and 1 from J, leaving 12 bases between them. This CDR3 is CASSVGINNNYGYTF. For the CDR3, the DNA is TGTGCCAGCAGCGTCGGGATTAATAATAACTATGGCTACACCTTC.

J is TRBJ2-5 and V is TRBV11-1; 7 bases are a match to TRBD2. The CDR3 runs 15 residues. The V gene end was trimmed by 3 bases and the J gene end by 1 base; junction bases not matched to a gene: 5. Germline V gene sequence: CDR1 SGHAT, CDR2 FQDESV (reference sequence). CDR3 in amino acids: CASSFDGRGQETQYF. Here the CDR3 DNA reads TGTGCCAGCAGCTTCGATGGGAGGGGCCAAGAGACCCAGTACTTC. Based on the CDR3 plus reference TRBV11-1 and TRBJ2-5, the full variable domain is EAEVAQSPRYKITEKSQAVAFWCDPISGHATLYWYRQILGQGPELLVQFQDESVVDDSQLPKDRFSAERLKGVDSTLKIQPAELGDSAMYLCASSFDGRGQETQYFGPGTRLLVL.

V gene TRBV27 combines with J gene TRBJ1-6, with TRBD1 as a possible D gene (5 bases). Germline-derived CDR1 and CDR2 are MNHEY and SMNVEV (reference sequence). The CDR3 has 14 residues. V was shortened by 3 bases and J by 7 bases, with 10 bases between the two germline ends. The CDR3 loop reads CASSFREYNSPLHF. The CDR3 region has the DNA TGTGCCAGCAGTTTCAGGGAATACAATTCACCCCTCCACTTT.

A word on this clone: One end of the junction fails to match germline, which may point to a read error. The gene calls are TRBV13 and TRBJ2-5; perhaps TRBD1 as D (5 bases). Germline lookup yields CDR1 PRHDT and CDR2 FYEKMQ (reference sequence). The CDR3 loop spans 14 amino acids. CDR3 DNA sequence: TGTGCCAGCAGCATAGGACACCAGCAAGAGACCCAGTACTTC. Translation: CASSIGHQQETQYF. The complete variable domain, with remaining parts taken from reference TRBV13 and TRBJ2-5, reads AAGVIQSPRHLIKEKRETATLKCYPIPRHDTVYWYQQGPGQDPQFLISFYEKMQSDKGSIPDRFSAQQFSDYHSELNMSSLELGDSALYFCASSIGHQQETQYFGPGTRLLVL.

J is TRBJ2-7 and V is TRBV11-2; TRBD1 is a possible D gene (5 bases). CDR3 length: 14 amino acids. Between the trimmed V and J ends, which lost 1 base and 5 bases, there was a span of 12 bases. Germline CDR1 reads SGHAT; CDR2 reads FQNNGV. The CDR3 nucleotides read TGTGCCAGCAGCTTAGCAGGGTTTTCCCACGAGCAGTACTTC. This gives the protein CASSLAGFSHEQYF.

The genes are TRBV3-1 (or the pseudogene TRBV3-2) and TRBJ1-1; the D gene is possibly TRBD1 (5 bases). This CDR3 is 15 amino acids long. The germline gives CDR1 LGHDT, CDR2 YNNKEL (reference sequence). V was pared by 7 bases and J by 2 bases, with 17 bases between. The CDR3 protein is CASIHRLGANTEAFF. CDR3 nucleotides: TGTGCCAGCATACACCGCCTTGGGGCCAACACTGAAGCTTTCTTT.

The J gene is TRBJ1-1, the V gene TRBV18; tentatively, D is TRBD1 (5 bases). Deletions cut 3 bases from V and 3 bases from J, with 14 bases between. This CDR3 has 15 amino acids. From germline, CDR1 is KGHSH and CDR2 LQKENI. CDR3 region: CASSPPGRSDTEAFF. DNA for the CDR3: TGTGCCAGCTCACCTCCAGGGAGGTCGGACACTGAAGCTTTCTTT.

This clone was observed a single time. The chain joins TRBV13 to TRBJ2-2; 7 bases match TRBD1. J lost 2 bases, V lost 1 base, and 1 base had no gene match. The CDR3 is made up of 15 amino acids. CDR1 and CDR2 (germline): PRHDT, FYEKMQ (reference sequence). CDR3 protein: CASSLEGANTGELFF. As DNA, the CDR3 is TGTGCCAGCAGCTTAGAGGGGGCTAACACCGGGGAGCTGTTTTTT.

The rearrangement links TRBV9 to TRBJ2-3; TRBD2 is a possible D gene (6 bases). V was cut by 4 bases and J by 6 bases, with 24 bases left in between. This CDR3 has 17 residues. The V gene's germline CDR1 is SGDLS and CDR2 YYNGEE. The DNA of the CDR3 is TGTGCCAGCAGCACGTACGCGGGACTGTCGCGATCGGATACGCAGTATTTT. It specifies CASSTYAGLSRSDTQYF.

This clone was seen more than once but under ten times. This rearrangement joins TRBV5-1 to TRBJ2-2; 8 bases fit TRBD1. Looked up from germline, CDR1 is SGHRS and CDR2 is YFSETQ. The V segment lost 4 bases and the J segment 6 bases; nucleotides outside the gene matches: 5. CDR3 length: 14 residues. CDR3 amino acids: CASSPDRAAGELFF. DNA for the CDR3: TGCGCCAGCAGCCCGGACAGGGCCGCCGGGGAGCTGTTTTTT.

The rearrangement joins TRBV11-2 to TRBJ1-2; D is perhaps TRBD1 (5 bases). The ends were cut back, 6 bases at V and 14 bases at J, with 16 bases in the middle. This CDR3 is built from 11 residues. Germline lookup yields CDR1 SGHAT and CDR2 FQNNGV. As DNA, the CDR3 is TGTGCCAGCAGTTTCCTGGGACTCAGAACCTTC. This gives the protein CASSFLGLRTF.

The rearrangement uses TRBV18 and TRBJ1-6; maybe TRBD1 (6 bases). V shed 6 bases and J shed 2 bases, with 17 bases lying between them. CDR1 and CDR2 from the germline V gene are KGHSH and LQKENI. The CDR3 is 17 amino acids. The CDR3 DNA is TGTGCCAGCTCGCCCCGGGACAAGAATCCCTATAATTCACCCCTCCACTTT. This gives the protein CASSPRDKNPYNSPLHF.

The genes are TRBV4-2 and TRBJ1-2; TRBD1 agrees at 7 bases. The CDR3 is made up of 19 amino acids. V trimming: 0 bases; J trimming: 1 base; junction bases outside the gene matches: 14. Germline CDR1 is LGHNA and CDR2 is YNFKEQ. CDR3 in DNA: TGTGCCAGCAGCCAAGAAGCTGGTCCTCAGGGGGTGTTTAACTATGGCTACACCTTC. Amino acid sequence: CASSQEAGPQGVFNYGYTF.

V and J are TRBV19 and TRBJ1-2, with D unclear. The CDR3 contains 16 residues. In germline, CDR1 is LNHDA, CDR2 SQIVND (reference sequence). V lost 4 bases to trimming and J lost 0 bases, with 15 bases between them. The CDR3 DNA reads as TGTGCCAGTAGTAGAATGCCAGGCTGGTCTAACTATGGCTACACCTTC. It encodes CASSRMPGWSNYGYTF.

The chain carries TRBV27 and TRBJ2-2; a possible D gene is TRBD2 (7 bases). This CDR3 is 17 amino acids long. V was pared by 5 bases and J by 2 bases, with 18 bases between. Germline loops: CDR1 MNHEY, CDR2 SMNVEV (reference sequence). CDR3 loop: CASSPGRGSPNTGELFF. In DNA form, the CDR3 reads TGTGCCAGCAGTCCAGGGAGGGGGAGCCCCAACACCGGGGAGCTGTTTTTT.

Here the CDR3 DNA reads TGTGCCAGCAGCCAAGGGGGGGACCGAAACTATGGCTACACCTTC. It is translated as CASSQGGDRNYGYTF. The chain couples TRBV4-2 to TRBJ1-2, with D possibly being TRBD1 (5 bases). The germline V and J ends were trimmed by 1 base and 2 bases, with 11 bases remaining between them. CDR3 size: 15 residues. The germline gives CDR1 LGHNA, CDR2 YNFKEQ.

This clone was seen only a few times. The J gene is TRBJ1-3, the V gene TRBV7-9; D is unclear. Germline V gene sequence: CDR1 SEHNR, CDR2 FQNEAQ (reference sequence). The CDR3 has 16 amino acids. V shed 0 bases and J shed 4 bases, with 13 bases lying between them. As DNA, the CDR3 is TGTGCCAGCAGCTTAGCGGCGACTTCGCCCGGAAACACCATATATTTT. Encoded protein: CASSLAATSPGNTIYF.

Here the CDR3 DNA reads TGTGCCAGCAGCTTACGGGGTCGGGGTCAGCCCCAGCATTTT. Translated: CASSLRGRGQPQHF. This chain connects TRBV7-2 to TRBJ1-5; unclear D gene. Between the trimmed V and J ends, which lost 2 bases and 6 bases, there was a span of 11 bases. This CDR3 comprises 14 residues. Germline CDR1 reads SGHTA; CDR2 reads FQGNSA. The entire variable domain, with the rest obtained from reference TRBV7-2 and TRBJ1-5, is as follows: GAGVSQSPSNKVTEKGKDVELRCDPISGHTALYWYRQSLGQGLEFLIYFQGNSAPDKSGLPSDRFSAERTGGSVSTLTIQRTQQEDSAVYLCASSLRGRGQPQHFGDGTRLSIL.

The J gene is TRBJ1-3, the V gene TRBV7-2; possibly TRBD1 for D (6 bases). The V end lost 3 bases, the J end lost 4 bases, and 10 bases lay between the germline ends. In germline, CDR1 is SGHTA, CDR2 FQGNSA. This CDR3 region has 14 residues. In nucleotides, the CDR3 is TGTGCCAGCAGCTTGGGGACAACAGGAAACACCATATATTTT. Translating gives CASSLGTTGNTIYF.

This chain joins TRBV6-5 and TRBJ1-2; the match to TRBD1 covers 7 bases. CDR1 and CDR2 (germline): MNHEY, SVGAGI. Trimming cost V 5 bases and J 7 bases; bases outside gene matches: 7. The CDR3 is made up of 13 amino acids. CDR3 in DNA: TGTGCCAGCAGTCCACAGGGGTATGTTGGCTACACCTTC. As protein: CASSPQGYVGYTF.

V gene TRBV14 combines with J gene TRBJ2-7; 9 bases fit TRBD1. The trim removed 5 bases at V and 4 bases at J, leaving 6 bases unmatched. Germline assignment: CDR1 SGHDN and CDR2 FVKESK. This CDR3 is built from 14 residues. The CDR3 DNA sequence: TGTGCCAGCAGCAAAGGACAGGGGAATTACGAGCAGTACTTC. Amino acid sequence: CASSKGQGNYEQYF.

The chain recombines TRBV7-8 with TRBJ1-5; D possibly corresponds to TRBD1 (5 bases). CDR3 length: 16 residues. Trimming took off 1 base at V and 0 bases at J, with 10 bases between the two ends. CDR1 and CDR2 (germline): SGHVS, FQNEAQ. DNA for the CDR3: TGTGCCAGCAGCTTAGTAAGGACAACTAGCAATCAGCCCCAGCATTTT. Translating gives CASSLVRTTSNQPQHF. The full variable domain, its missing parts supplied by reference TRBV7-8 and TRBJ1-5, is GAGVSQSPRYKVAKRGQDVALRCDPISGHVSLFWYQQALGQGPEFLTYFQNEAQLDKSGLPSDRFFAERPEGSVSTLKIQRTQQEDSAVYLCASSLVRTTSNQPQHFGDGTRLSIL.

This rearrangement joins TRBV6-4 to TRBJ2-7; 8 bases align to TRBD1. The V and J ends lost 2 bases and 4 bases, in that order; junction bases with no gene match: 4. The CDR3 is 14 residues long. The germline V gene has CDR1 MRHNA and CDR2 SNTAGT. CDR3: CASSDGDRRYEQYF. The CDR3 nucleotides are TGTGCCAGCAGTGACGGGGACAGGCGGTACGAGCAGTACTTC.

Ten or more counts support this clone. The chain couples TRBV19 to TRBJ1-5; TRBD1 is a possible D gene (6 bases). The CDR3 is 15 amino acids. Germline V gene lookup returns CDR1 LNHDA and CDR2 SQIVND (reference sequence). The ends were cut back, 6 bases at V and 3 bases at J, with 15 bases in the middle. CDR3 in amino acids: CASSSGQINNQPQHF. Written as DNA, the CDR3 is TGTGCCAGTAGCTCCGGACAGATTAACAATCAGCCCCAGCATTTT.